This TCR beta chain was profiled in a study of somatic mutations in cytotoxic T cells in rheumatoid arthritis. This table comes from immunoSEQ multiplex PCR, and its TCRdb copy is limited to in-frame clones, with some not included. The table has 20,000 to 25,000 clones, roughly 86% seen once. The length of the CDR3 is 16 residues. Germline CDR1 reads MGHRA; CDR2 reads YSYEKL. V shed 1 base and J shed 1 base, with 13 bases lying between them. This TCR was recovered from a woman between 50 and 59 years old in good health. The chain links TRBV4-1 to TRBJ2-5; D is unresolved. Sequenced material: CD8+ T cells sorted from blood. The CDR3 protein is CASSQVLEGLQETQYF. CDR3 nucleotide sequence: TGCGCCAGCAGCCAAGTACTTGAAGGGCTCCAAGAGACCCAGTACTTC.